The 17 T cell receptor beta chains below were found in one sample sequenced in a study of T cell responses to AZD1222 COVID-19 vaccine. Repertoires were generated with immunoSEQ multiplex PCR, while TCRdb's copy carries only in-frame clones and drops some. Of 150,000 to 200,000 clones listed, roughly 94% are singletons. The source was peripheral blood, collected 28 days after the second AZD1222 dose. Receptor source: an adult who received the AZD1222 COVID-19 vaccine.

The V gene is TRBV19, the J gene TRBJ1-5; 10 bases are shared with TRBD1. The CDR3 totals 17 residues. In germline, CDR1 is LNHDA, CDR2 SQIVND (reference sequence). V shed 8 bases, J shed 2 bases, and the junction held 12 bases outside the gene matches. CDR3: CASGWLGQGIGNQPQHF. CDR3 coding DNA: TGTGCCAGTGGATGGCTGGGACAGGGGATAGGCAATCAGCCCCAGCATTTT.

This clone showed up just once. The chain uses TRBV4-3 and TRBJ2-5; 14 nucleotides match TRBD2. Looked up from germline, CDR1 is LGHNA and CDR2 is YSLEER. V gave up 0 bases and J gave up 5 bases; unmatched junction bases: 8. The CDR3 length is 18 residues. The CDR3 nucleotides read TGCGCCAGCAGCCAAGAGCGGGGACTAGCGGGGGCTGGGGAGACCCAGTACTTC. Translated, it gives CASSQERGLAGAGETQYF.

The CDR3 region has the DNA TGTGCCAGCAGTTCAGCTGGGGGCGCAAGGGAAAAACTGTTTTTT. It is translated as CASSSAGGAREKLFF. This chain links TRBV28 with TRBJ1-4, with D tentatively TRBD1 (6 bases). Deletions cut 4 bases from V and 8 bases from J, with 17 bases between. The CDR3 is 15 amino acids. Germline CDR1 MDHEN, CDR2 SYDVKM.

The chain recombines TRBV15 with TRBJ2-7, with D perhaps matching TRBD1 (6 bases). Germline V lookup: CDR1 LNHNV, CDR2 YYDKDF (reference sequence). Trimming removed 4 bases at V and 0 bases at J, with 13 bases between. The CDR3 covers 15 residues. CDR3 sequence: CATSTERTVSYEQYF. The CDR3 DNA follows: TGTGCCACCAGCACTGAGCGGACAGTCTCCTACGAGCAGTACTTC.

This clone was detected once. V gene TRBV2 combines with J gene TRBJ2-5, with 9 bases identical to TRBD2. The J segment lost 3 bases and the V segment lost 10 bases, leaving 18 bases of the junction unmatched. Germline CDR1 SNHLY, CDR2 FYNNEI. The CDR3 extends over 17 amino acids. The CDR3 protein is CAIEPRGLAGPEETQYF. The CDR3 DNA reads TGTGCCATCGAACCAAGGGGGCTAGCGGGGCCTGAAGAGACCCAGTACTTC.

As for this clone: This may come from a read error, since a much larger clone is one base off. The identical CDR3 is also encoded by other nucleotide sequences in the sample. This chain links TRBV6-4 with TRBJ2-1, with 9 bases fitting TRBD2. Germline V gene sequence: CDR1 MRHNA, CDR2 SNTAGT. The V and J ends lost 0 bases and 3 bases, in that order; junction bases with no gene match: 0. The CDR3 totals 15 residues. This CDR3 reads CASSDSRGGYNEQFF. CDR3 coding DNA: TGTGCCAGCAGTGACTCGCGGGGGGGCTACAATGAGCAGTTCTTC.

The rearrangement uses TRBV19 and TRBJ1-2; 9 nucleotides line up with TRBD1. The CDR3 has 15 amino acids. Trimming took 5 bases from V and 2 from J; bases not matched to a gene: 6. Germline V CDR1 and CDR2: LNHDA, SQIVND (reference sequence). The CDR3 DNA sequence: TGTGCCAGTAGTCCTACCGGGACAGGGAACTATGGCTACACCTTC. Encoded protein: CASSPTGTGNYGYTF.

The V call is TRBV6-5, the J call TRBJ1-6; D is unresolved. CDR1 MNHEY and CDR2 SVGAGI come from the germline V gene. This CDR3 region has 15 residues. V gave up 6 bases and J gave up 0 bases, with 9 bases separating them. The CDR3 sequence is CASRHKSSYNSPLHF. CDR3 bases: TGTGCCAGCAGACACAAGAGCTCCTATAATTCACCCCTCCACTTT.

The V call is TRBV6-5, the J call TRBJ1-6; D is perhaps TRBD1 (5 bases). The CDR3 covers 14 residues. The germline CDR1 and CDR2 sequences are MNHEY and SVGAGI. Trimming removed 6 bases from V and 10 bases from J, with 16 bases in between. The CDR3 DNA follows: TGTGCCAGCAGCTACGCTTTCGGGGGATCACCCCTCCACTTT. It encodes CASSYAFGGSPLHF.

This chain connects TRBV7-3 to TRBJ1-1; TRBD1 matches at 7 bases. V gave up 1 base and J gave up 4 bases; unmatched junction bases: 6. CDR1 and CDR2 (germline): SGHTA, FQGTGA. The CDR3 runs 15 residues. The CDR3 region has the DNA TGTGCCAGCAGCTTAAACGGGGGGACAGTCACTGAAGCTTTCTTT. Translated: CASSLNGGTVTEAFF.

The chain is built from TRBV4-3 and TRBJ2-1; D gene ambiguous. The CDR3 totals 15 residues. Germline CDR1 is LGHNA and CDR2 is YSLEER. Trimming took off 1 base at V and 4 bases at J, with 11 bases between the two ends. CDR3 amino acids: CASSQGGRGYNEQFF. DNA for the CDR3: TGCGCCAGCAGCCAAGGCGGCCGAGGTTACAATGAGCAGTTCTTC.

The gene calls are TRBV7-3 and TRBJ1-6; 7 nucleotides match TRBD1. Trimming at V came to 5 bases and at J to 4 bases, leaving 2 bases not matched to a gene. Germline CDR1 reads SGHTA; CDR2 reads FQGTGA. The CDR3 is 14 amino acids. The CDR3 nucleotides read TGTGCCAGCAGCCGGGACAGTTATAATTCACCCCTCCACTTT. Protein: CASSRDSYNSPLHF.

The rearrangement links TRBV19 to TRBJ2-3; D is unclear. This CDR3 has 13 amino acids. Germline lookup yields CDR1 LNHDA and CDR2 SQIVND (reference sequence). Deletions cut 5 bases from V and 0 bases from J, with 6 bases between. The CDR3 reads CASSVPSTDTQYF. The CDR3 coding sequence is TGTGCCAGTAGTGTCCCTAGCACAGATACGCAGTATTTT.

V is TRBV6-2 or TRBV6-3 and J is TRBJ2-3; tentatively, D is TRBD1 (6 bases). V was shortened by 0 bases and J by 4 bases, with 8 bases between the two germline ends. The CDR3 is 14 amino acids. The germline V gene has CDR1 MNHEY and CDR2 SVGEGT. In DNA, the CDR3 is TGTGCCAGCAGTTACTCGCAGGGGCCAGATACGCAGTATTTT. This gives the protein CASSYSQGPDTQYF.

The CDR3 sequence is CASSAPPGSQHF. Written as DNA, the CDR3 is TGTGCCAGCAGTGCGCCTCCCGGATCCCAGCATTTT. The V call is TRBV28, the J call TRBJ1-5; D not certain. Germline assignment: CDR1 MDHEN and CDR2 SYDVKM. V was shortened by 5 bases and J by 11 bases, with 13 bases between the two germline ends. The CDR3 is made up of 12 amino acids.

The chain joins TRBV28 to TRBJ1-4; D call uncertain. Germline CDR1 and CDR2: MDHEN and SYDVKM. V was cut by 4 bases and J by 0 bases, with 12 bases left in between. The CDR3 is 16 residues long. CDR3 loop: CASSSLTAATNEKLFF. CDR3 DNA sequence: TGTGCCAGCAGTTCCCTGACGGCAGCAACTAATGAAAAACTGTTTTTT.

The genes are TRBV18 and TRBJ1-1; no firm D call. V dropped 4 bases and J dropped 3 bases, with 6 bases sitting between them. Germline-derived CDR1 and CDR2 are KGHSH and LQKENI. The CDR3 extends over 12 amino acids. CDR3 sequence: CASSRQDTEAFF. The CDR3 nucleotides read TGTGCCAGCTCACGCCAGGACACTGAAGCTTTCTTT.